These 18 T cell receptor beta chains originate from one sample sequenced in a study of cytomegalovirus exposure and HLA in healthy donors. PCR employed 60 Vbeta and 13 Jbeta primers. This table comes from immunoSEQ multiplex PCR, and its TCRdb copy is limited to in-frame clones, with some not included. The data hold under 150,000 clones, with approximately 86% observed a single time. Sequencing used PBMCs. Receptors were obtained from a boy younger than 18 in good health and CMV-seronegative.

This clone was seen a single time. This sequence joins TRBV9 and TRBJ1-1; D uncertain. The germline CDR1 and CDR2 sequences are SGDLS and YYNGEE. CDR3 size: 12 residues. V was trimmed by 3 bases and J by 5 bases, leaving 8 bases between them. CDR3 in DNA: TGTGCCAGCAGCGCGACGGGTACTGAAGCTTTCTTT. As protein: CASSATGTEAFF.

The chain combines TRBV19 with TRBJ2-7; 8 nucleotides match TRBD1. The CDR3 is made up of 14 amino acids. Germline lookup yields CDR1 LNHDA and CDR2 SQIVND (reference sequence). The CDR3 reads CATSPGTGPLEQYF. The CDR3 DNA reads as TGTGCTACCAGTCCCGGGACAGGCCCCCTCGAGCAGTACTTC.

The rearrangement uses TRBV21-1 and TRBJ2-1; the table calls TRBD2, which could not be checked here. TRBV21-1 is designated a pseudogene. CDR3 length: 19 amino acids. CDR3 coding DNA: TGTGCCAGCAGCAAAGTGACTAGCGGGAGTGAGAGCTCCTACAATGAGCAGTTCTTC. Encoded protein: CASSKVTSGSESSYNEQFF.

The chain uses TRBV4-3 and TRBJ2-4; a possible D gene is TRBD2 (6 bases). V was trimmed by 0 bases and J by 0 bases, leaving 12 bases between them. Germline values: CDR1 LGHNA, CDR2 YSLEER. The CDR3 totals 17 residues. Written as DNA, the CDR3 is TGCGCCAGCAGCCAAGATCGGGGGAACCTAGCCAAAAACATTCAGTACTTC. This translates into CASSQDRGNLAKNIQYF.

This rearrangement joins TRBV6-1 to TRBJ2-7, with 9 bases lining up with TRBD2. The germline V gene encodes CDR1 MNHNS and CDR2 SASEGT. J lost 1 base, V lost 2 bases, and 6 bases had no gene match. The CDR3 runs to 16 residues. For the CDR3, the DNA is TGTGCCAGCAGTGAAATTAGCGGGAGAGGTTCCTACGAGCAGTACTTC. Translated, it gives CASSEISGRGSYEQYF.

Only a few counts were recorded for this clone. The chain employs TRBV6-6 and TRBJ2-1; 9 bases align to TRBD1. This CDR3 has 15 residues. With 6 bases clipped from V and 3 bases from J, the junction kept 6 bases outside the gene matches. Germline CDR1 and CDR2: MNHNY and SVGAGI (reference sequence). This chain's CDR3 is CASSPDRGFYNEQFF. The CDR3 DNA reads TGTGCCAGCAGCCCCGACAGGGGGTTCTACAATGAGCAGTTCTTC.

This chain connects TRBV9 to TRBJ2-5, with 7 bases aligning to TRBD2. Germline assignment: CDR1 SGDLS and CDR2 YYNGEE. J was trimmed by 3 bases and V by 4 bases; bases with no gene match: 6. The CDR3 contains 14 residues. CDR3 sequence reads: CASSPTRGEETQYF. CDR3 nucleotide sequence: TGTGCCAGCAGCCCCACTCGGGGGGAAGAGACCCAGTACTTC.

CDR3 residues: CASSGGENTEAFF. DNA for the CDR3: TGTGCCAGCAGTGGGGGCGAGAACACTGAAGCTTTCTTT. The chain employs TRBV6-1 and TRBJ1-1; D might be TRBD1 (5 bases). Per germline, CDR1 MNHNS and CDR2 SASEGT. This CDR3 has 13 residues. V lost 4 bases and J lost 1, with 7 bases in between.

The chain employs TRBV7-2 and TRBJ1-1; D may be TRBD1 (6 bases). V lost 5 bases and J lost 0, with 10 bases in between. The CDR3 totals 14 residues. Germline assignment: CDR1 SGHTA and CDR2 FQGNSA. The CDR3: CASSRQAMNTEAFF. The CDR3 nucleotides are TGTGCCAGCAGCCGACAGGCTATGAACACTGAAGCTTTCTTT.

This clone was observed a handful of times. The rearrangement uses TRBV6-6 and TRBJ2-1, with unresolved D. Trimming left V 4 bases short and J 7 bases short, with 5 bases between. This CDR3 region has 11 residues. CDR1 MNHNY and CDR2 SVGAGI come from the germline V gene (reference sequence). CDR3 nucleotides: TGTGCCAGCAGTTTCCGGAATGAGCAGTTCTTC. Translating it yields CASSFRNEQFF.

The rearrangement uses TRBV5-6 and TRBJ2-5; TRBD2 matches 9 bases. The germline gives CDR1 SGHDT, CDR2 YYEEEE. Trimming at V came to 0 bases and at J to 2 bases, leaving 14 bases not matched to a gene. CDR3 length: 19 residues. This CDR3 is CASSLGQLQPSGVQETQYF. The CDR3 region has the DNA TGTGCCAGCAGCTTGGGACAGCTACAGCCTAGCGGGGTGCAAGAGACCCAGTACTTC.

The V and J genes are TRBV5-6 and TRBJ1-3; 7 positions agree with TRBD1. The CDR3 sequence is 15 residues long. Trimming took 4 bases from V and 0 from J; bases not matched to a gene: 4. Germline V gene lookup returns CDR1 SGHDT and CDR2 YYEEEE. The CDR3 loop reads CASSLQGTSGNTIYF. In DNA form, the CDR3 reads TGTGCCAGCAGCCTACAGGGGACCTCTGGAAACACCATATATTTT.

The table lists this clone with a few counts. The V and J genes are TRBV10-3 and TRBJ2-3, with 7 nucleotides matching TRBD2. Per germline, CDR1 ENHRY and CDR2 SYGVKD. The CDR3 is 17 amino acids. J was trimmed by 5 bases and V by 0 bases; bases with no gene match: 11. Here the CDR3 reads CAISESSRGGRKDTQYF. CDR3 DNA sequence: TGTGCCATCAGTGAGTCGAGTCGTGGCGGGAGAAAAGATACGCAGTATTTT.

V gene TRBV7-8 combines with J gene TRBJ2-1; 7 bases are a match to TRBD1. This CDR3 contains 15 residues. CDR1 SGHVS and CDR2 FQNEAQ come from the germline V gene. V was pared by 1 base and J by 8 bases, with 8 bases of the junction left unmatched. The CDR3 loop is CASSLEQGQVDEQFF. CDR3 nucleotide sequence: TGTGCCAGCAGCTTAGAACAGGGGCAGGTGGATGAGCAGTTCTTC.

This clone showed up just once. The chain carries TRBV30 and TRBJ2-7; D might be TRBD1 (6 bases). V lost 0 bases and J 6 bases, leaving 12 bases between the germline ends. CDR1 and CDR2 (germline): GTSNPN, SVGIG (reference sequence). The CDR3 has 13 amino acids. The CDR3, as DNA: TGTGCCTGGAGTGTAGTAACAGGGTTCGAGCAGTACTTC. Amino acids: CAWSVVTGFEQYF.

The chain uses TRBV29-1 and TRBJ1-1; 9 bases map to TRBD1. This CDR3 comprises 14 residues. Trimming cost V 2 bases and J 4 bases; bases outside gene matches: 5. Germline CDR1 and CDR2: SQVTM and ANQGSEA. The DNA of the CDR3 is TGCAGCGTTGAAAGACAGGGGGTAAGCACTGAAGCTTTCTTT. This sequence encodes CSVERQGVSTEAFF.

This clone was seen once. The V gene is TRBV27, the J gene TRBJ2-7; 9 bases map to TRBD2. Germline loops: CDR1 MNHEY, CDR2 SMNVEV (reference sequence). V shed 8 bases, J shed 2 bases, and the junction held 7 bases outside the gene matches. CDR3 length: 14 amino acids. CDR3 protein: CASGPGLAPYEQYF. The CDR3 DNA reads TGTGCCAGCGGACCGGGACTAGCCCCCTACGAGCAGTACTTC.

CDR3 sequence (DNA): TGTGCCAGTAGTTCGGGACAGGGTAACACCGGGGAGCTGTTTTTT. As protein: CASSSGQGNTGELFF. V and J are TRBV19 and TRBJ2-2; the match to TRBD1 covers 9 bases. With V trimmed by 5 bases and J by 2 bases, 3 bases remained unmatched. The CDR3 covers 15 residues. Per the germline V gene, CDR1 is LNHDA and CDR2 is SQIVND (reference sequence). The whole variable domain, filled in from reference TRBV19 and TRBJ2-2, reads DGGITQSPKYLFRKEGQNVTLSCEQNLNHDAMYWYRQDPGQGLRLIYYSQIVNDFQKGDIAEGYSVSREKKESFPLTVTSAQKNPTAFYLCASSSGQGNTGELFFGEGSRLTVL.